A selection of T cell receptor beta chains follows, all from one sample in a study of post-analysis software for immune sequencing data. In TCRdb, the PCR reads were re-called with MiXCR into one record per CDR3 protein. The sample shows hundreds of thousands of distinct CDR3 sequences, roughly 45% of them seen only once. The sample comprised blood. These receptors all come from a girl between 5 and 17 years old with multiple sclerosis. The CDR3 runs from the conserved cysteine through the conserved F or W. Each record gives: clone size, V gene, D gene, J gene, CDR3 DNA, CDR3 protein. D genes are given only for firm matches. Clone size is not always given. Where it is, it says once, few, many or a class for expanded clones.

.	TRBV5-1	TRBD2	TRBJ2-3	TGCGCCAGCAGCTTGACTAGCGGATTTTCAGATACGCAGTATTTT	CASSLTSGFSDTQYF
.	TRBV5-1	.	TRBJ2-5	TGCGCCAGCAGCATAGCTGCCCAAGAGACCCAGTACTTC	CASSIAAQETQYF
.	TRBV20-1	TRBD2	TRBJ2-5	TGCAGTGCTAGAGATGCGGGAGGGCTGAATGAGCAGTACTTC	CSARDAGGLNEQYF
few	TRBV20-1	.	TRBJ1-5	TGCAGTGCTAGAGATCCGTCAGGGGACTACAATCAGCCCCAGCATTTT	CSARDPSGDYNQPQHF
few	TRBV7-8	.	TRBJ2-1	TGTGCCAGCAGCTTAGGAGGTCAGGGCGTCAATGAGCAGTTCTTC	CASSLGGQGVNEQFF
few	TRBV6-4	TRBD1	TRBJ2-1	TGTGCCACTTCGACAGGGAGCTCCTACAATGAGCAGTTCTTC	CATSTGSSYNEQFF
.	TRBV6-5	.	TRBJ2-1	TGTGCCAGCAGTTACTCGAGCCCAACTAGCAACAATGAGCAGTTCTTC	CASSYSSPTSNNEQFF
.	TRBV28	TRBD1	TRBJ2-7	TGTGCCAGCAGTGCCTTTGGGGACAGGGAGGACTACGAGCAGTACTTC	CASSAFGDREDYEQYF
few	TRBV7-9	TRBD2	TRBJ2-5	TGTGCCAGCAGCCCTACCCCTAGCGGGAGGGACTACAATGAGCAGTACTTC	CASSPTPSGRDYNEQYF
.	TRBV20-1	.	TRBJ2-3	TGCAGTGCTAGGGGTCGGCTCGGGAGTAACACAGATACGCAGTATTTT	CSARGRLGSNTDTQYF
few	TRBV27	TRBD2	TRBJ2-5	TGTGCCAGCAGTTTAGGGCTAGCGGTCGGAGAGACCCAGTACTTC	CASSLGLAVGETQYF
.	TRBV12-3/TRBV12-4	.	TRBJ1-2	TGTGCCAGCAGCCAAAGGGGGACGCAGGACTATGGCTACACCTTC	CASSQRGTQDYGYTF
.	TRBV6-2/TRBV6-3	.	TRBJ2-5	TGTGCCAGCAGTTACTTCCCTAGGGGATTTATCCTTACGGAGCAGTACTTC	CASSYFPRGFILTEQYF
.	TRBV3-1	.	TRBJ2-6	TGTGCCAGCAAGTCTTGGGATACTGGGGCCAACGTCCTGACTTTC	CASKSWDTGANVLTF
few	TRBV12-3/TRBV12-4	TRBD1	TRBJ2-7	TGTGCCAGCAGTTTAACAGGGGGCGGGTACGAGCAGTACTTC	CASSLTGGGYEQYF
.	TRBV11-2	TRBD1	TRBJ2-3	TGTGCCAGCAGCTTCGACCGGACAGGGAACGCAGATACGCAGTATTTT	CASSFDRTGNADTQYF